These 4 T cell receptor beta chains were sequenced from one sample in a study of cytomegalovirus exposure and HLA in healthy donors. PCR amplification relied on 60 Vbeta primers (plus 13 Jbeta primers). Profiled with immunoSEQ multiplex PCR; TCRdb holds only in-frame clones, not every one. Among about 140,000 clones listed, approximately 80% were seen once. The specimen sequenced was PBMCs. These receptors all come from a male donor in good health and CMV-seronegative.

This chain joins TRBV30 and TRBJ2-1; TRBD1 is a possible D gene (5 bases). This CDR3 region has 13 residues. Trimming stripped 0 bases from V and 9 bases from J, with 12 bases between. CDR1 and CDR2 from the germline V gene are GTSNPN and SVGIG (reference sequence). Here the CDR3 reads CAWSVHRTLEQFF. The CDR3 coding sequence is TGTGCCTGGAGTGTACACAGGACGCTTGAGCAGTTCTTC.

The gene calls are TRBV29-1 and TRBJ2-3; 10 bases are shared with TRBD1. Losses at the gene ends were 4 bases for V and 3 bases for J; bases not matched to a gene: 1. The CDR3 runs to 13 residues. Germline V gene data show CDR1 as SQVTM and CDR2 as ANQGSEA. The CDR3 coding sequence is TGCAGCGTTGGACAGGGGGCAACAGATACGCAGTATTTT. Translating gives CSVGQGATDTQYF.

This chain uses TRBV30 with TRBJ2-7; the D gene is possibly TRBD1 (6 bases). Germline loops: CDR1 GTSNPN, CDR2 SVGIG (reference sequence). With 4 bases removed from V and 6 bases from J, the gap between germline ends came to 19 bases. The CDR3 contains 14 residues. In DNA form, the CDR3 reads TGTGCCTGGACCGAGGGGGTTTTGTCATCCGAGCAGTACTTC. This translates into CAWTEGVLSSEQYF. Variable domain in full (rest from reference TRBV30 and TRBJ2-7): SQTIHQWPATLVQPVGSPLSLECTVEGTSNPNLYWYRQAAGRGLQLLFYSVGIGQISSEVPQNLSASRPQDRQFILSSKKLLLSDSGFYLCAWTEGVLSSEQYFGPGTRLTVT.

The chain is built from TRBV21-1 and TRBJ2-5; the table's D gene call, TRBD2, was not cross checked with the DNA. TRBV21-1 is a recognized pseudogene. The CDR3 runs to 14 residues. CDR3 nucleotides: TGTGCCAGCAGCAAAGGTCACTGCGGGAGGACCCAGTACTTC. Translated: CASSKGHCGRTQYF.